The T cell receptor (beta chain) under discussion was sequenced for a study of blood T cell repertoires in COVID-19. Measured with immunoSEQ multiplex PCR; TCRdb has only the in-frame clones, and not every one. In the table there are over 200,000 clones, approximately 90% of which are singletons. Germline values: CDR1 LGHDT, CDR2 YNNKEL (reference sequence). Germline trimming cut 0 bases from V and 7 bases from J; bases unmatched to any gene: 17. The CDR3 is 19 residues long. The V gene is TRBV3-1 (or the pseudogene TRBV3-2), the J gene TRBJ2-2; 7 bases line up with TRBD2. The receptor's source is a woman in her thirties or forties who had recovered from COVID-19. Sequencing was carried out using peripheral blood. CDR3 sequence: CASSQDRHRDYRFVGELFF. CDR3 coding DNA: TGTGCCAGCAGCCAAGATCGGCACCGGGACTACCGGTTCGTCGGGGAGCTGTTTTTT.